The clone carrying this T cell receptor beta chain showed up many times. The sample comes from a study of blood T cell repertoires in COVID-19. Study overall: Both acute and convalescent COVID-19 samples were obtained from the United States, Italy and Spain. T cells, B-cell-depleted T cells, or PBMCs provided the cDNA or gDNA that served as material.

Germline V lookup: CDR1 GTSNPN, CDR2 SVGIG (reference sequence). The CDR3 runs to 12 residues. The germline V and J ends were trimmed by 1 base and 11 bases, with 15 bases remaining between them. Authors' analysis steps: The assay estimated nucleated cells by amplifying reference gene primers. Using immunoSEQ multiplex PCR, the repertoire was profiled, and TCRdb retains in-frame clones only, with some absent. The V and J calls and clone size are taken from that table; D and trimming were inferred from the DNA. The sample records fewer than 400,000 clones, around 84% being singletons. Material: peripheral blood. The clonotype comes from a woman younger than 35 with acute or convalescent COVID-19. V is TRBV30 and J is TRBJ2-7, with D uncertain. CDR3 loop: CAWSGASPRKYF. In DNA form, the CDR3 reads TGTGCCTGGAGTGGGGCCTCTCCACGAAAGTACTTC.